This T cell receptor beta chain emerged from a study of response to subunit inactivated influenza vaccine. Germline lookup yields CDR1 SGHKS and CDR2 YYEKEE (reference sequence). The CDR3 loop spans 13 amino acids. The V end lost 4 bases, the J end lost 7 bases, and 15 bases lay between the germline ends. Study observations and caveats: Researchers suggested that each seasonal influenza vaccination recruits few new T cells.

TCRdb processed the RT-PCR reads anew with MiXCR; each CDR3 protein has one entry. This table holds under 750,000 distinct CDR3 sequences, approximately 12% found once. A note on this clonotype: The target antigen is unknown.

The source of this sequence is a man aged 50-60 years who received an inactivated influenza vaccine. The sample in question was PBMCs from blood, obtained on the day of vaccination. The genes are TRBV5-5 and TRBJ2-7; the D gene is possibly TRBD2 (7 bases). CDR3 sequence reads: CASSGKGGEEQYF. The CDR3 region has the DNA TGTGCCAGCAGCGGGAAGGGGGGGGAAGAGCAGTACTTC. Variable domain in full (rest from reference TRBV5-5 and TRBJ2-7): DAGVTQSPTHLIKTRGQQVTLRCSPISGHKSVSWYQQVLGQGPQFIFQYYEKEERGRGNFPDRFSARQFPNYSSELNVNALLLGDSALYLCASSGKGGEEQYFGPGTRLTVT.